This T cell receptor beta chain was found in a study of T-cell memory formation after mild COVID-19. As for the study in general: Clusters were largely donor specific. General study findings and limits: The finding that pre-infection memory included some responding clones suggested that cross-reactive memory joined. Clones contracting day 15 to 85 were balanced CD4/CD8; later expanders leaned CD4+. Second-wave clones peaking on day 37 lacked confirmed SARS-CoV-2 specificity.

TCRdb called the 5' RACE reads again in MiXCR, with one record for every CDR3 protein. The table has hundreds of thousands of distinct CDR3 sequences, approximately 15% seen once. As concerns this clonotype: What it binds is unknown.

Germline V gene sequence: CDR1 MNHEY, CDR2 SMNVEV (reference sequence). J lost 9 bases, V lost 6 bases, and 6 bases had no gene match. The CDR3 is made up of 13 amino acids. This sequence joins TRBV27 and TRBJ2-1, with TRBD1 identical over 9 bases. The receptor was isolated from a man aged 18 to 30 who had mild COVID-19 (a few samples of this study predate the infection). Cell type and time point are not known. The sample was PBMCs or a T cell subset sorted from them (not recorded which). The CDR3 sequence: CASRRTGVFEQFF. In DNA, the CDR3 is TGTGCCAGCAGACGGACAGGGGTCTTTGAGCAGTTCTTC.